The 31 T cell receptor beta chains presented below share a single source sample, sequenced in a study of blood T cell repertoires in COVID-19. TCRdb's copy holds only in-frame clones and misses some; the assay was immunoSEQ multiplex PCR. The table shows around 16,000 clones, with around 88% occurring only once. Sequenced: peripheral blood. The receptors shown here come from a human donor in a cohort sampled during active COVID-19.

The chain has TRBV3-1 (or the pseudogene TRBV3-2) and TRBJ2-3; possibly TRBD2 for D (6 bases). This CDR3 has 14 residues. V was clipped by 4 bases and J by 10 bases, with 18 bases between them. Germline V CDR1 and CDR2: LGHDT, YNNKEL (reference sequence). The CDR3 sequence: CASSPPGTPRAQYF. As DNA, the CDR3 is TGTGCCAGCAGCCCCCCTGGGACTCCTAGGGCGCAGTATTTT.

The chain joins TRBV24-1 to TRBJ2-2; 15 bases fit TRBD2. CDR1 and CDR2 (germline): KGHDR, SFDVKD. V lost 3 bases to trimming and J lost 6 bases; unmatched junction nucleotides: 13. The CDR3 sequence is 20 residues long. The CDR3, as DNA: TGTGCCACCAGTGATCAAAGGACTAGCGGGAGGGCCGTGGGCCCCGGGGAGCTGTTTTTT. Translating gives CATSDQRTSGRAVGPGELFF.

The V and J genes are TRBV18 and TRBJ2-7; 14 bases agree with TRBD2. There are 16 residues in the CDR3. V lost 2 bases, J lost 7 bases, and 7 bases stayed unmatched. Germline V gene lookup returns CDR1 KGHSH and CDR2 LQKENI. The CDR3 DNA sequence: TGTGCCAGCTCACCATCCGGGACTAGCGGGGGTCGGGAGCAGTACTTC. This codes for CASSPSGTSGGREQYF.

This clone counts as large. The chain combines TRBV19 with TRBJ1-2, with a tentative D call TRBD1 (5 bases). Per the germline V gene, CDR1 is LNHDA and CDR2 is SQIVND (reference sequence). V was pared by 8 bases and J by 6 bases, with 22 bases between. The CDR3 contains 15 residues. The DNA of the CDR3 is TGTGCCAGTGACGGGCCCGGGGGTACTTGGGATGGCTACACCTTC. Its protein is CASDGPGGTWDGYTF.

The chain employs TRBV7-2 and TRBJ2-7; 8 positions agree with TRBD2. Germline CDR1 SGHTA, CDR2 FQGNSA. The CDR3 sequence is 17 residues long. The ends lost 1 base at V and 0 bases at J; junction bases unmatched: 8. This chain's CDR3 is CASSLGAGGPISYEQYF. In DNA form, the CDR3 reads TGTGCCAGCAGCTTAGGGGCGGGAGGTCCTATCTCCTACGAGCAGTACTTC.

The rearrangement joins TRBV6-2 or TRBV6-3 to TRBJ2-1, with D uncertain. The V end was cut by 0 bases, the J end by 4 bases, with 7 bases between. This CDR3 is 14 amino acids long. Germline V CDR1 and CDR2: MNHEY, SVGEGT. The chain's CDR3 is CASSYSSFYNEQFF. In DNA form, the CDR3 reads TGTGCCAGCAGTTACTCGAGTTTTTACAATGAGCAGTTCTTC.

The chain is built from TRBV6-2 or TRBV6-3 and TRBJ2-3; 7 bases line up with TRBD2. The CDR3 length is 14 residues. Unmatched junction bases numbered 5, after V lost 2 bases and J lost 6 bases. Germline V gene lookup returns CDR1 MNHEY and CDR2 SVGEGT. The CDR3 sequence: CASSYGGSGDTQYF. The CDR3 DNA sequence: TGTGCCAGCAGTTACGGCGGGAGTGGGGATACGCAGTATTTT.

The genes are TRBV28 and TRBJ2-7, with 10 bases that match TRBD2. V dropped 6 bases and J dropped 6; count of bases not matched to a gene: 14. The germline V gene has CDR1 MDHEN and CDR2 SYDVKM. This CDR3 contains 16 residues. The CDR3 here is CASSIADSGGRFEQYF. The CDR3 DNA is TGTGCCAGCAGCATCGCAGATAGCGGGGGGAGATTCGAGCAGTACTTC.

This chain links TRBV6-5 with TRBJ2-3; maybe TRBD2 (5 bases). CDR3 size: 15 residues. Germline V gene lookup returns CDR1 MNHEY and CDR2 SVGAGI. With 2 bases removed from V and 0 bases from J, the gap between germline ends came to 9 bases. The DNA for the CDR3 is TGTGCCAGCAGTTACCGGAGCGGCAGCACAGATACGCAGTATTTT. Encoded protein: CASSYRSGSTDTQYF.

This clone was seen a single time. The chain employs TRBV30 and TRBJ2-7; 11 bases map to TRBD1. Germline CDR1 GTSNPN, CDR2 SVGIG (reference sequence). This CDR3 contains 15 residues. Trimming at V came to 1 base and at J to 3 bases, leaving 5 bases not matched to a gene. Here the CDR3 DNA reads TGTGCCTGGAGTGGTGGGACAGGGGGACTCTACGAGCAGTACTTC. Encoded protein: CAWSGGTGGLYEQYF.

The J gene is TRBJ1-2, the V gene TRBV7-2; the match to TRBD1 covers 7 bases. The germline CDR1 and CDR2 sequences are SGHTA and FQGNSA. The CDR3 is made up of 15 amino acids. The V and J ends lost 5 bases and 4 bases, in that order; junction bases with no gene match: 10. In DNA form, the CDR3 reads TGTGCCAGCAGCCCGCCCGACAGGGTGGGCTATGGCTACACCTTC. As protein: CASSPPDRVGYGYTF.

This clone was recorded only once. This rearrangement joins TRBV6-5 to TRBJ1-2; 10 bases line up with TRBD1. The trim removed 2 bases at V and 5 bases at J, leaving 5 bases unmatched. CDR3 length equals 15 residues. The germline CDR1 and CDR2 sequences are MNHEY and SVGAGI. CDR3 loop: CASSYAGQGGYGYTF. The CDR3 DNA is TGTGCCAGCAGTTACGCTGGACAGGGGGGTTATGGCTACACCTTC.

The genes are TRBV6-2 or TRBV6-3 and TRBJ1-1; maybe TRBD1 (5 bases). The CDR3 is 14 residues long. The germline gives CDR1 MNHEY, CDR2 SVGEGT. V lost 2 bases and J 4 bases, leaving 11 bases between the germline ends. In DNA, the CDR3 is TGTGCCAGCAGTTACAGGGGCGGTTCCACTGAAGCTTTCTTT. Its translation: CASSYRGGSTEAFF.

The chain combines TRBV15 with TRBJ2-5; 11 bases align to TRBD2. The CDR3 loop spans 17 amino acids. V lost 1 base to trimming and J lost 7 bases; unmatched junction nucleotides: 11. The germline CDR1 and CDR2 sequences are LNHNV and YYDKDF (reference sequence). The chain's CDR3 is CATSRGFLLAGEGTQYF. CDR3 sequence (DNA): TGTGCCACCAGCAGAGGATTCCTACTAGCGGGGGAGGGGACCCAGTACTTC.

The CDR3 nucleotides read TGTGCCAGCAGCTTAAATGGCGGGAGAGCAGATACGCAGTATTTT. Its translation: CASSLNGGRADTQYF. The V gene is TRBV7-3, the J gene TRBJ2-3; 7 bases align to TRBD2. CDR1 is SGHTA and CDR2 is FQGTGA in the germline V gene. The CDR3 is 15 amino acids. V lost 1 base to trimming and J lost 4 bases; unmatched junction nucleotides: 5.

The chain uses TRBV28 and TRBJ2-2, with TRBD2 matching 16 bases. Germline CDR1 is MDHEN and CDR2 is SYDVKM. V was clipped by 7 bases and J by 4 bases; unmatched bases: 18. This CDR3 has 21 residues. CDR3 sequence (DNA): TGTGCCAGCACCAACTTACCGGGACTAGCGGGGGGGCGCCTTACCACCGGGGAGCTGTTTTTT. Encoded protein: CASTNLPGLAGGRLTTGELFF.

J is TRBJ2-7 and V is TRBV11-3; a weak D match, TRBD2 (5 bases). Germline V gives CDR1 SGHNT, CDR2 YENEEA. The CDR3 is made up of 17 amino acids. The V and J ends lost 7 bases and 2 bases respectively, with 24 bases between them. The CDR3 DNA reads as TGTGCCAGCATTCCGGCAGCACTTTACAAGGGAGCCTACGAGCAGTACTTC. Residues: CASIPAALYKGAYEQYF.

The genes are TRBV7-9 and TRBJ2-5, with 11 bases identical to TRBD2. The germline V gene encodes CDR1 SEHNR and CDR2 FQNEAQ (reference sequence). This CDR3 region has 15 residues. Trimming removed 5 bases from V and 5 bases from J; junction bases left unmatched: 7. The CDR3 nucleotides are TGTGCCAGCAGCCAGACTAGCGGGGCGTTGGAGACCCAGTACTTC. Protein: CASSQTSGALETQYF. Filled out from reference TRBV7-9 and TRBJ2-5, the complete variable domain reads DTGVSQNPRHKITKRGQNVTFRCDPISEHNRLYWYRQTLGQGPEFLTYFQNEAQLEKSRLLSDRFSAERPKGSFSTLEIQRTEQGDSAMYLCASSQTSGALETQYFGPGTRLLVL.

This clone was counted between two and nine times. The gene calls are TRBV7-6 and TRBJ2-1; maybe TRBD2 (6 bases). There are 17 residues in the CDR3. V lost 6 bases to trimming and J lost 2 bases, with 20 bases between them. Germline V gives CDR1 SGHVS, CDR2 FNYEAQ. CDR3 sequence reads: CASRPFKADYTYNEQFF. The CDR3 bases are TGTGCCAGCAGACCTTTTAAAGCGGACTACACCTACAATGAGCAGTTCTTC.

The chain joins TRBV13 to TRBJ1-1, with D possibly matching TRBD1 (5 bases). Germline lookup yields CDR1 PRHDT and CDR2 FYEKMQ (reference sequence). CDR3 length equals 15 residues. Deletions cut 7 bases from V and 0 bases from J, with 15 bases between. DNA for the CDR3: TGTGCCAGCAAAAGGGGTCCCTTAATGAACACTGAAGCTTTCTTT. Its translation is CASKRGPLMNTEAFF.

This clone was counted once. The chain employs TRBV11-2 and TRBJ2-2; D might be TRBD1 (5 bases). Germline V gene data show CDR1 as SGHAT and CDR2 as FQNNGV. This CDR3 has 15 amino acids. Trimming pared 4 bases from V and 4 bases from J, leaving 13 bases between. The CDR3 nucleotides read TGTGCCAGCAGCTACCGGCCTCAGGGCACCGGGGAGCTGTTTTTT. Its protein product is CASSYRPQGTGELFF.

This rearrangement joins TRBV19 to TRBJ2-7, with D possibly matching TRBD1 (5 bases). CDR3 size: 15 residues. Germline values: CDR1 LNHDA, CDR2 SQIVND (reference sequence). The V end was cut by 1 base, the J end by 5 bases, with 15 bases between. CDR3 protein: CASSIVSWQGHEQYF. CDR3 nucleotides: TGTGCCAGTAGTATAGTCTCCTGGCAGGGCCACGAGCAGTACTTC.

The gene calls are TRBV6-1 and TRBJ2-1, with 8 bases that match TRBD1. From germline, CDR1 is MNHNS and CDR2 SASEGT. V was pared by 2 bases and J by 2 bases, with 5 bases of the junction left unmatched. This CDR3 is 16 amino acids long. DNA for the CDR3: TGTGCCAGCAGTGAATGGACAGGGCCCACCTACAATGAGCAGTTCTTC. Its translation is CASSEWTGPTYNEQFF.

The V gene is TRBV5-4, the J gene TRBJ1-1; D is perhaps TRBD1 (5 bases). This CDR3 contains 14 residues. V was cut by 5 bases and J by 7 bases, with 18 bases left in between. CDR1 SGHNT and CDR2 YYREEE come from the germline V gene (reference sequence). CDR3 DNA sequence: TGTGCCAGCAGAACCTTAGACAGCATCGGTGAAGCTTTCTTT. Amino acid sequence: CASRTLDSIGEAFF.

The rearrangement links TRBV5-4 to TRBJ2-3; D might be TRBD1 (6 bases). This CDR3 region has 15 residues. Trimming removed 0 bases at V and 6 bases at J, with 14 bases between. Germline assignment: CDR1 SGHNT and CDR2 YYREEE (reference sequence). In DNA form, the CDR3 reads TGTGCCAGCAGCTTGGCCAGGGGACCCGCGGATACGCAGTATTTT. Protein product: CASSLARGPADTQYF.

The CDR3 sequence: CASSEYSGGQSYGYTF. The CDR3 DNA follows: TGCGCCAGCAGTGAGTATAGTGGGGGACAGAGCTATGGCTACACCTTC. This chain uses TRBV10-2 with TRBJ1-2; 7 positions agree with TRBD1. This CDR3 region has 16 residues. Germline V gene lookup returns CDR1 WSHSY and CDR2 SAAADI. J gave up 4 bases and V 1 base, and 9 bases lay outside the gene matches.

The chain recombines TRBV5-1 with TRBJ1-4; D unclear. The CDR3 runs 13 residues. V shed 3 bases and J shed 4 bases, with 7 bases lying between them. Germline V gene data show CDR1 as SGHRS and CDR2 as YFSETQ. CDR3 bases: TGCGCCAGCAGCTCGTACGGTAATGAAAAACTGTTTTTT. Amino acids: CASSSYGNEKLFF.

The chain recombines TRBV7-9 with TRBJ2-7, with 8 bases fitting TRBD1. V lost 5 bases and J lost 6; bases outside the gene matches: 12. The CDR3 covers 15 residues. CDR1 and CDR2 (germline): SEHNR, FQNEAQ (reference sequence). As DNA, the CDR3 is TGTGCCAGCAGCCCCCCCGGGACAGGCCTGCGCGAGCAGTACTTC. This translates into CASSPPGTGLREQYF.

The chain carries TRBV11-2 and TRBJ1-2, with 10 bases aligning to TRBD1. The CDR3 has 16 residues. Germline V gene lookup returns CDR1 SGHAT and CDR2 FQNNGV. Trimming took 1 base from V and 3 from J; bases not matched to a gene: 5. The CDR3 region has the DNA TGTGCCAGCAGCTTAGGTCCGGGACAGGGGCACTATGGCTACACCTTC. Encoded protein: CASSLGPGQGHYGYTF.

The chain is built from TRBV5-1 and TRBJ1-2, with TRBD1 identical over 7 bases. Germline trimming cut 5 bases from V and 4 bases from J; bases unmatched to any gene: 5. The CDR3 contains 13 residues. The V gene's germline CDR1 is SGHRS and CDR2 YFSETQ. CDR3 protein: CASSETGTYGYTF. CDR3 sequence (DNA): TGCGCCAGCAGTGAGACAGGGACCTATGGCTACACCTTC.

The J gene is TRBJ2-1, the V gene TRBV15, with 7 bases matching TRBD1. The CDR3 has 16 amino acids. J was trimmed by 6 bases and V by 1 base; bases with no gene match: 9. The germline V gene has CDR1 LNHNV and CDR2 YYDKDF (reference sequence). The CDR3 spells CATSRGGSEGANEQFF. CDR3 DNA: TGTGCCACCAGCAGAGGAGGGTCCGAGGGGGCCAATGAGCAGTTCTTC.